This T cell receptor beta chain was recorded in a study of tumor and adjacent non-tumor tissue in lung cancer. Study-wide context: The patients, roughly 10 men and 4 to 6 women, were about 31 to 80 with stage I to III disease.

Comment on this clonotype: What it binds is unknown. The junction departs from germline at one end; a sequencing error may be responsible.

The V gene's germline CDR1 is LGHNA and CDR2 YSLEER. There are 17 residues in the CDR3. TCRbeta libraries were built with three rounds of nested PCR, modified from ARM-PCR. Via MiXCR, TCRdb re-called the multiplex PCR reads, giving one row per CDR3 protein. In the table there are 200,000 to 250,000 distinct CDR3 sequences, 60% to 85% of which are singletons. RNA was extracted from bulk tissue without any cell sorting. General observations from the study: Top 100 clones took a larger repertoire share in normal lung.

The specimen sequenced was lung tumor tissue. The chain links TRBV4-3 to TRBJ1-1, with D hard to call. The sequence was collected from a man aged 55 to 70 with non-small cell lung cancer. CDR3 in amino acids: CSSNQDVPGSSGTEAFF. CDR3 coding DNA: TGTTCCAGCAACCAAGACGTTCCGGGCAGTTCTGGCACTGAAGCTTTCTTT.